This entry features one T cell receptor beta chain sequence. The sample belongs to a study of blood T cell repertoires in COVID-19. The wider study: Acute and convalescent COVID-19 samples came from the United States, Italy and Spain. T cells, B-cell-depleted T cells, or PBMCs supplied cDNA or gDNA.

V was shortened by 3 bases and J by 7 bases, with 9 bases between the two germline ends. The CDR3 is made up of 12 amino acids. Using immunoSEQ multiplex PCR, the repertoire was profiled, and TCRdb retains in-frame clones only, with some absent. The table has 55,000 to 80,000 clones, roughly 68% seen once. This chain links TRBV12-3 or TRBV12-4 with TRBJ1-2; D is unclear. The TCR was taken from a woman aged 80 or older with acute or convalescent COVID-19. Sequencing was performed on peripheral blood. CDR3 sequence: CASSFEVGGYTF. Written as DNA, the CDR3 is TGTGCCAGCAGTTTTGAGGTGGGTGGCTACACCTTC.